What follows are 15 T cell receptor beta chains derived from one specimen sequenced in a study of OX40 agonist ivuxolimab in advanced cancers. Data came from immunoSEQ multiplex PCR; TCRdb stores just in-frame clones and leaves some out. The sample includes about 71,000 clones, around 94% of them seen just once. The sequencing here drew on CD4+ or CD8+ T cells sorted from blood, taken in a trial of the OX40 agonist ivuxolimab. The receptors were sampled from an adult with an advanced solid tumor such as melanoma, head and neck, liver or kidney cancer.

The rearrangement uses TRBV19 and TRBJ1-5, with D uncertain. V lost 1 base and J lost 4, with 5 bases in between. Germline V gene lookup returns CDR1 LNHDA and CDR2 SQIVND (reference sequence). The CDR3 is 13 amino acids. CDR3 coding DNA: TGTGCCAGTAGTATAGTATTGAATCAGCCCCAGCATTTT. This encodes CASSIVLNQPQHF.

The chain joins TRBV6-5 to TRBJ1-2; possibly TRBD1 for D (6 bases). The CDR3 sequence is 13 residues long. The V end lost 6 bases, the J end lost 5 bases, and 13 bases lay between the germline ends. Per germline, CDR1 MNHEY and CDR2 SVGAGI. The CDR3 loop reads CASRLTGNYGYTF. DNA of the CDR3: TGTGCCAGCAGGCTAACAGGGAATTATGGCTACACCTTC.

V usage is TRBV29-1 and J usage is TRBJ1-1, with D tentatively TRBD1 (6 bases). Trimming shortened V by 5 bases and J by 6 bases, and 28 bases separated the two germline ends. There are 17 residues in the CDR3. CDR1 and CDR2 (germline): SQVTM, ANQGSEA. For the CDR3, the DNA is TGCAGCGTTCACAAATTCGGGATAGTCATAGGACAGCCTGAAGCTTTCTTT. Encoded protein: CSVHKFGIVIGQPEAFF. Together with reference TRBV29-1 and TRBJ1-1, the CDR3 gives the full variable domain: SAVISQKPSRDICQRGTSLTIQCQVDSQVTMMFWYRQQPGQSLTLIATANQGSEATYESGFVIDKFPISRPNLTFSTLTVSNMSPEDSSIYLCSVHKFGIVIGQPEAFFGQGTRLTVV.

This chain connects TRBV7-6 to TRBJ2-7; 8 nucleotides line up with TRBD1. Germline V gene lookup returns CDR1 SGHVS and CDR2 FNYEAQ. V lost 1 base, J lost 2 bases, and 4 bases stayed unmatched. The CDR3 is 15 amino acids. Written as DNA, the CDR3 is TGTGCCAGCAGCTTAGAGACAGGGGCGACCTACGAGCAGTACTTC. It codes for CASSLETGATYEQYF.

The CDR3 spells CASSVAGTAGSDTQYF. As DNA, the CDR3 is TGTGCCAGCAGCGTAGCGGGGACAGCGGGGTCAGATACGCAGTATTTT. The genes are TRBV9 and TRBJ2-3; D may match TRBD1 or TRBD2 (7 bases each). CDR1 and CDR2 from the germline V gene are SGDLS and YYNGEE. Deletions cut 0 bases from V and 4 bases from J, with 15 bases between. The CDR3 runs to 16 residues.

The chain couples TRBV25-1 to TRBJ1-5, with no clear D. Germline CDR1 and CDR2: MGHDK and SYGVNS. CDR3 length equals 14 residues. V dropped 0 bases and J dropped 4 bases, with 7 bases sitting between them. The CDR3 DNA is TGTGCCAGCAGTGAATATAGGCAGAATCAGCCCCAGCATTTT. This gives the protein CASSEYRQNQPQHF.

This clone was recorded once. The J gene is TRBJ2-7, the V gene TRBV7-6; TRBD2 agrees at 9 bases. The CDR3 loop spans 16 amino acids. Germline V gene data show CDR1 as SGHVS and CDR2 as FNYEAQ. V lost 2 bases, J lost 1 base, and 6 bases stayed unmatched. In nucleotides, the CDR3 is TGTGCCAGCAGCTTAATAAAAAGCGGGAGGTCCTACGAGCAGTACTTC. Translated: CASSLIKSGRSYEQYF.

The V gene is TRBV27, the J gene TRBJ2-4; TRBD2 aligns across 7 bases. The CDR3 has 13 residues. Germline CDR1 reads MNHEY; CDR2 reads SMNVEV (reference sequence). The ends lost 7 bases at V and 9 bases at J; junction bases unmatched: 9. This CDR3 is CASTPTGGGIQYF. CDR3 sequence (DNA): TGTGCCAGCACCCCCACGGGGGGTGGCATTCAGTACTTC.

The chain uses TRBV7-9 and TRBJ2-7; TRBD1 aligns across 7 bases. The J segment lost 3 bases and the V segment lost 4 bases, leaving 9 bases of the junction unmatched. The germline V gene has CDR1 SEHNR and CDR2 FQNEAQ (reference sequence). CDR3 size: 15 residues. The CDR3 DNA is TGTGCCAGCAGCTCAAGCTCCACAGGGGACTACGAGCAGTACTTC. It yields the protein CASSSSSTGDYEQYF. The entire variable domain, with the rest obtained from reference TRBV7-9 and TRBJ2-7, is as follows: DTGVSQNPRHKITKRGQNVTFRCDPISEHNRLYWYRQTLGQGPEFLTYFQNEAQLEKSRLLSDRFSAERPKGSFSTLEIQRTEQGDSAMYLCASSSSSTGDYEQYFGPGTRLTVT.

CDR3 DNA: TGTGCCAGCTCACCAGACTACGAGCAGTACTTC. Its translation is CASSPDYEQYF. The chain uses TRBV18 and TRBJ2-7; D is unclear. The CDR3 runs to 11 residues. Trimming took off 2 bases at V and 3 bases at J, with 2 bases between the two ends. From germline, CDR1 is KGHSH and CDR2 LQKENI.

The chain uses TRBV6-5 and TRBJ1-5; D is unclear. The V end was cut by 7 bases, the J end by 2 bases, with 15 bases between. Germline CDR1 reads MNHEY; CDR2 reads SVGAGI. The CDR3 is 15 residues long. CDR3 sequence: CASTPEPTGNQPQHF. The CDR3 DNA reads as TGTGCCAGCACTCCCGAACCCACGGGCAATCAGCCCCAGCATTTT.

The chain joins TRBV5-4 to TRBJ1-1; the D gene is possibly TRBD1 (5 bases). The CDR3 runs 14 residues. The germline V and J ends were trimmed by 0 bases and 5 bases, with 11 bases remaining between them. Germline loops: CDR1 SGHNT, CDR2 YYREEE (reference sequence). The CDR3 DNA follows: TGTGCCAGCAGCTTGGCCCAGGGTCGAACTGAAGCTTTCTTT. Its protein product is CASSLAQGRTEAFF.

This clone has only a few counts. The chain carries TRBV30 and TRBJ1-1, with unresolved D. Germline V gives CDR1 GTSNPN, CDR2 SVGIG (reference sequence). The CDR3 has 13 amino acids. Deletions cut 4 bases from V and 1 base from J, with 10 bases between. This chain's CDR3 is CAWTIVTNTEAFF. The DNA of the CDR3 is TGTGCCTGGACGATTGTAACGAACACTGAAGCTTTCTTT.

The gene calls are TRBV12-5 and TRBJ1-1; D is ambiguous. The CDR3 covers 17 residues. The germline V gene has CDR1 LGHNT and CDR2 FRNRAP. Trimming cost V 0 bases and J 1 base, with 15 bases left between them. The CDR3 DNA reads TGTGCTAGTGGTTTGGTACTGTTGAATCACCAGAACACTGAAGCTTTCTTT. Protein product: CASGLVLLNHQNTEAFF.

V and J are TRBV19 and TRBJ1-1; 9 positions agree with TRBD1. The germline V gene encodes CDR1 LNHDA and CDR2 SQIVND (reference sequence). The CDR3 contains 14 residues. Trimming at V came to 7 bases and at J to 3 bases, leaving 6 bases not matched to a gene. CDR3 region: CASTLQGAYTEAFF. CDR3 nucleotide sequence: TGTGCCAGTACCCTACAGGGGGCATACACTGAAGCTTTCTTT.